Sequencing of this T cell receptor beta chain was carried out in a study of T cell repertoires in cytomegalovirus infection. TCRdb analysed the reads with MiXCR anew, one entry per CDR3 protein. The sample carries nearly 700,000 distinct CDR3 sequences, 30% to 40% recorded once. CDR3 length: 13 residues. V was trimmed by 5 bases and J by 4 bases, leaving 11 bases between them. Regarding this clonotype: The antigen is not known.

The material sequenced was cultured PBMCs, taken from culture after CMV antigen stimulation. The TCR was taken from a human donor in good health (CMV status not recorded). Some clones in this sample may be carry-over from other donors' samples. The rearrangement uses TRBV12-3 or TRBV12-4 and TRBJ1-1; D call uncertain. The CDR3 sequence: CASSPSVLTEAFF. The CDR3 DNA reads TGTGCCAGCAGTCCCTCCGTACTCACTGAAGCTTTCTTT.